Listed here are 22 T cell receptor beta chains from one sample, sequenced in a study of cytomegalovirus exposure and HLA in healthy donors. PCR amplification relied on 60 Vbeta primers (plus 13 Jbeta primers). The table came from immunoSEQ multiplex PCR; TCRdb's copy has only in-frame clones and leaves some out. The profile shows tens of thousands of clones, roughly 80% of them singletons. The sequenced sample was PBMCs. All receptors come from a man over 45 in good health and CMV-seronegative.

This clone appeared once. The chain joins TRBV29-1 to TRBJ1-1; tentatively, D is TRBD1 (5 bases). The CDR3 has 15 amino acids. Germline V lookup: CDR1 SQVTM, CDR2 ANQGSEA. The V gene lost 6 bases and the J gene lost 4 bases, with 21 bases spanning the gap. CDR3 sequence: CSVLGGESQSTEAFF. CDR3 DNA sequence: TGCAGCGTCCTCGGGGGGGAGAGCCAATCCACTGAAGCTTTCTTT.

The chain has TRBV14 and TRBJ1-1; TRBD1 matches at 11 bases. With V trimmed by 4 bases and J by 0 bases, 4 bases remained unmatched. The CDR3 loop spans 16 amino acids. Germline V lookup: CDR1 SGHDN, CDR2 FVKESK. CDR3 in amino acids: CASSLDRGRVNTEAFF. For the CDR3, the DNA is TGTGCCAGCAGCCTGGACAGGGGGCGCGTGAACACTGAAGCTTTCTTT. Combining the CDR3 with reference TRBV14 and TRBJ1-1 gives the whole variable domain EAGVTQFPSHSVIEKGQTVTLRCDPISGHDNLYWYRRVMGKEIKFLLHFVKESKQDESGMPNNRFLAERTGGTYSTLKVQPAELEDSGVYFCASSLDRGRVNTEAFFGQGTRLTVV.

This clone was seen a handful of times. CDR3 amino acids: CASRSRGTSSWGANVLTF. The CDR3 bases are TGTGCAAGTCGCTCGCGCGGGACTTCCAGCTGGGGGGCCAACGTCCTGACTTTC. The rearrangement links TRBV12-2 to TRBJ2-6; TRBD2 is taken as the D call from the table, unchecked against the DNA. TRBV12-2 is an annotated pseudogene. The CDR3 has 18 amino acids.

The chain joins TRBV27 to TRBJ2-5, with 8 bases lining up with TRBD1. This CDR3 is 16 amino acids long. The germline V gene has CDR1 MNHEY and CDR2 SMNVEV (reference sequence). The V segment lost 3 bases and the J segment 4 bases; nucleotides outside the gene matches: 10. The CDR3 sequence is CASSLVLSGGLETQYF. The CDR3 bases are TGTGCCAGCAGTTTGGTGCTCTCAGGGGGCTTAGAGACCCAGTACTTC.

The rearrangement links TRBV10-2 to TRBJ2-1; 12 bases match TRBD1. Germline-derived CDR1 and CDR2 are WSHSY and SAAADI. Unmatched junction bases numbered 4, after V lost 6 bases and J lost 1 base. The CDR3 contains 16 residues. Here the CDR3 DNA reads TGCGCCAGCAGACCGGGACAGGGGGCATCCTACAATGAGCAGTTCTTC. As protein: CASRPGQGASYNEQFF.

A single count supports this clone. V usage is TRBV7-2 and J usage is TRBJ2-5, with D hard to call. The J call may be wrong; the DNA end is better matched by TRBJ2-7. The V gene's germline CDR1 is SGHTA and CDR2 FQGNSA. The length of the CDR3 is 12 residues. The CDR3 bases are TGTGCCAGCAGCTTATCGTCCCGCGAGCAGTACTTC. It translates to CASSLSSREQYF.

The chain has TRBV28 and TRBJ2-7; 7 bases match TRBD1. The CDR3 consists of 13 residues. CDR1 is MDHEN, CDR2 SYDVKM, per germline. Trimming cost V 4 bases and J 1 base; bases outside gene matches: 1. In DNA form, the CDR3 reads TGTGCCAGCAGTTCGGGACAGTCCTACGAGCAGTACTTC. It yields the protein CASSSGQSYEQYF.

The V gene is TRBV2, the J gene TRBJ2-3, with 12 bases aligning to TRBD2. The CDR3 loop spans 16 amino acids. The V gene's germline CDR1 is SNHLY and CDR2 FYNNEI. Unmatched junction bases numbered 3, after V lost 5 bases and J lost 0 bases. CDR3: CASSIGLAGSTDTQYF. The CDR3 DNA reads TGTGCCAGCAGTATAGGACTAGCGGGAAGCACAGATACGCAGTATTTT.

This chain uses TRBV4-2 with TRBJ2-7; D remains unclear. The CDR3 is 13 residues long. Per germline, CDR1 LGHNA and CDR2 YNFKEQ. Trimming took 1 base from V and 6 from J, leaving 10 bases between them. The CDR3 is CASSQVFSPEQYF. The CDR3 coding sequence is TGTGCCAGCAGCCAAGTGTTCTCTCCCGAGCAGTACTTC.

The chain employs TRBV7-9 and TRBJ2-3, with D tentatively TRBD2 (5 bases). CDR1 SEHNR and CDR2 FQNEAQ come from the germline V gene (reference sequence). V dropped 2 bases and J dropped 6 bases, with 6 bases sitting between them. This CDR3 comprises 12 residues. CDR3 protein: CASSLKRDTQYF. In nucleotides, the CDR3 is TGTGCCAGCAGCTTAAAGCGGGATACGCAGTATTTT. The complete variable domain, with remaining parts taken from reference TRBV7-9 and TRBJ2-3, reads DTGVSQNPRHKITKRGQNVTFRCDPISEHNRLYWYRQTLGQGPEFLTYFQNEAQLEKSRLLSDRFSAERPKGSFSTLEIQRTEQGDSAMYLCASSLKRDTQYFGPGTRLTVL.

On this clone itself: At one of its ends the junction is not consistent with the germline gene, which may arise from a read error. V gene TRBV7-9 combines with J gene TRBJ1-4; D unresolved. Germline loops: CDR1 SEHNR, CDR2 FQNEAQ (reference sequence). The CDR3 totals 16 residues. The CDR3 DNA reads as TGTTCCAGCAGCTCGGTCCGGGGAACCTCTAATGAAAAACTGTTTTTT. This codes for CSSSSVRGTSNEKLFF.

The chain links TRBV9 to TRBJ2-2, with a tentative D call TRBD2 (6 bases). There are 16 residues in the CDR3. CDR1 is SGDLS and CDR2 is YYNGEE in the germline V gene. V lost 0 bases and J 0 bases, leaving 9 bases between the germline ends. In nucleotides, the CDR3 is TGTGCCAGCAGCGTAGGAGGCGGGACGAACACCGGGGAGCTGTTTTTT. It specifies CASSVGGGTNTGELFF.

The table lists this clone with a few counts. V is TRBV28 and J is TRBJ2-7, with TRBD2 matching over 8 bases. Germline-derived CDR1 and CDR2 are MDHEN and SYDVKM. V lost 6 bases, J lost 3 bases, and 4 bases stayed unmatched. The CDR3 spans 13 residues. CDR3 in amino acids: CASSPGTSYEQYF. CDR3 DNA sequence: TGTGCCAGCAGCCCTGGGACTAGCTACGAGCAGTACTTC.

CDR3 in DNA: TGTGCCAGCAGCCCATCGGGGGACTCTGGAAACACCATATATTTT. This gives the protein CASSPSGDSGNTIYF. The chain carries TRBV7-2 and TRBJ1-3, with D perhaps TRBD1 (5 bases). Germline V CDR1 and CDR2: SGHTA, FQGNSA. Trimming stripped 5 bases from V and 0 bases from J, with 11 bases between. This CDR3 contains 15 residues.

The rearrangement links TRBV7-3 to TRBJ2-1, with TRBD2 identical over 10 bases. The CDR3 loop spans 18 amino acids. V was pared by 8 bases and J by 9 bases, with 22 bases of the junction left unmatched. Germline CDR1 reads SGHTA; CDR2 reads FQGTGA. The CDR3 DNA is TGTGCCAGCGGATTATGGGGACTAGGGACTAGCGCATCGGGTGAGCAGTTCTTC. Protein sequence: CASGLWGLGTSASGEQFF. Full variable domain (missing parts from reference TRBV7-3 and TRBJ2-1): GAGVSQTPSNKVTEKGKYVELRCDPISGHTALYWYRQSLGQGPEFLIYFQGTGAADDSGLPNDRFFAVRPEGSVSTLKIQRTERGDSAVYLCASGLWGLGTSASGEQFFGPGTRLTVL.

The chain has TRBV18 and TRBJ1-2; D call uncertain. The CDR3 is 13 amino acids. V lost 0 bases to trimming and J lost 7 bases, with 9 bases between them. Germline CDR1 KGHSH, CDR2 LQKENI. The CDR3 DNA follows: TGTGCCAGCTCACCACCGTCATGGAGTGGCTACACCTTC. Translating it yields CASSPPSWSGYTF.

The chain links TRBV5-1 to TRBJ2-7; a possible D gene is TRBD2 (7 bases). The CDR3 is 18 residues long. Looked up from germline, CDR1 is SGHRS and CDR2 is YFSETQ. V gave up 2 bases and J gave up 2 bases, with 23 bases separating them. The CDR3 DNA sequence: TGCGCCAGCAGCTTTTCCAACATGGGGGGGCAGGTAGCCTACGAGCAGTACTTC. As protein: CASSFSNMGGQVAYEQYF.

The chain joins TRBV4-2 to TRBJ2-7; 8 bases agree with TRBD1. The CDR3 has 15 residues. Unmatched junction bases numbered 4, after V lost 1 base and J lost 2 bases. Looked up from germline, CDR1 is LGHNA and CDR2 is YNFKEQ. CDR3 loop: CASSQVSTGAYEQYF. The CDR3 DNA follows: TGTGCCAGCAGCCAAGTATCGACAGGGGCCTACGAGCAGTACTTC.

This clone has just a few counts. The CDR3 here is CASSSLGLAPYEQYF. In nucleotides, the CDR3 is TGTGCCAGCAGTTCCCTGGGACTAGCCCCCTACGAGCAGTACTTC. The V and J genes are TRBV27 and TRBJ2-7; TRBD2 matches 9 bases. The CDR3 runs 15 residues. J lost 2 bases, V lost 4 bases, and 6 bases had no gene match. From germline, CDR1 is MNHEY and CDR2 SMNVEV (reference sequence).

This chain connects TRBV7-8 to TRBJ1-5, with D hard to call. V dropped 1 base and J dropped 5 bases, with 6 bases sitting between them. The CDR3 length is 13 residues. Germline V gene lookup returns CDR1 SGHVS and CDR2 FQNEAQ. This chain's CDR3 is CASSLGQDQPQHF. Here the CDR3 DNA reads TGTGCCAGCAGCTTAGGCCAGGATCAGCCCCAGCATTTT.

This chain connects TRBV6-5 to TRBJ1-4; the match to TRBD1 covers 7 bases. Germline-derived CDR1 and CDR2 are MNHEY and SVGAGI. This CDR3 spans 12 amino acids. V shed 9 bases and J 8 bases; nucleotides not matched to a gene: 6. Written as DNA, the CDR3 is TGTGCCAGTCAGGGGGATGAGGAAAAACTGTTTTTT. Its protein is CASQGDEEKLFF.

CDR3 nucleotides: TGTGCCAGCCAGGACAGCACGTCCTACGAGCAGTACTTC. The encoded protein is CASQDSTSYEQYF. The rearrangement uses TRBV6-1 and TRBJ2-7, with a possible D match to TRBD1 (6 bases). The V gene's germline CDR1 is MNHNS and CDR2 SASEGT. The CDR3 is 13 amino acids. V lost 8 bases and J lost 1, with 12 bases in between.